Listed below are T cell receptor beta chains from one sample, sequenced in a study of cytomegalovirus exposure and HLA in healthy donors. TCRdb's copy holds only in-frame clones and misses some; the assay was immunoSEQ multiplex PCR. The sample has around 200,000 clones; around 62% are singletons. The sample was PBMCs. The receptors come from a man aged 35-49 years in good health and CMV-seronegative. The CDR3 runs from the conserved cysteine through the conserved F or W. Fields, in order: V gene, clone size, J gene, D gene, CDR3 protein, CDR3 DNA. D genes are given only for firm matches. Some rows have no size entry. The others give once, few or many, or a class for an expanded clone.

v_call: TRBV30
clone_size: -
j_call: TRBJ2-3
d_call: -
cdr3_aa: CAWRPRRTQSQYF
cdr3_nt: TGTGCCTGGAGACCACGGAGGACCCAATCCCAGTATTTT

v_call: TRBV5-8
clone_size: -
j_call: TRBJ2-3
d_call: TRBD2
cdr3_aa: CASSLLAGGQDTQYF
cdr3_nt: TGTGCCAGCAGCCTCCTAGCGGGAGGGCAAGATACGCAGTATTTT

v_call: TRBV30
clone_size: -
j_call: TRBJ1-3
d_call: -
cdr3_aa: CAWDRQVGNTIYF
cdr3_nt: TGTGCCTGGGACCGACAGGTTGGAAACACCATATATTTT

v_call: TRBV4-2
clone_size: -
j_call: TRBJ1-2
d_call: -
cdr3_aa: CASSQDRGYTF
cdr3_nt: TGTGCCAGCAGCCAAGACAGGGGCTACACCTTC

v_call: TRBV6-1
clone_size: -
j_call: TRBJ1-1
d_call: TRBD1
cdr3_aa: CASSDRDRGFWTEAFF
cdr3_nt: TGTGCCAGCAGTGATAGGGACAGGGGGTTTTGGACTGAAGCTTTCTTT

v_call: TRBV28
clone_size: -
j_call: TRBJ2-7
d_call: TRBD2
cdr3_aa: CASARTRGSWLPVGQYF
cdr3_nt: TGTGCCAGCGCAAGAACCCGCGGGAGTTGGCTCCCTGTAGGGCAGTACTTC

v_call: TRBV7-2
clone_size: -
j_call: TRBJ1-1
d_call: -
cdr3_aa: CASSFRTVQAFF
cdr3_nt: TGTGCCAGCAGCTTTAGGACAGTCCAAGCTTTCTTT

v_call: TRBV27
clone_size: -
j_call: TRBJ2-7
d_call: TRBD1
cdr3_aa: CASSGQARYEQYF
cdr3_nt: TGTGCCAGCTCTGGACAGGCCCGTTACGAGCAGTACTTC

v_call: TRBV5-4
clone_size: few
j_call: TRBJ2-5
d_call: TRBD2
cdr3_aa: CASSLAPSGRARETQYF
cdr3_nt: TGTGCCAGCAGCTTGGCGCCTAGCGGGAGGGCCAGAGAGACCCAGTACTTC

v_call: TRBV30
clone_size: few
j_call: TRBJ1-6
d_call: -
cdr3_aa: CAWSSTAYSPLHF
cdr3_nt: TGTGCCTGGAGCTCGACAGCGTATTCACCCCTCCACTTT

v_call: TRBV4-2
clone_size: -
j_call: TRBJ2-7
d_call: TRBD2
cdr3_aa: CASSLPLTGTSGSETYEQYF
cdr3_nt: TGTGCCAGCAGCCTACCTCTAACCGGGACTAGCGGGAGTGAAACCTACGAGCAGTACTTC

v_call: TRBV28
clone_size: few
j_call: TRBJ1-2
d_call: -
cdr3_aa: CASSQTDFYGYTF
cdr3_nt: TGTGCCAGCAGTCAGACAGACTTCTATGGCTACACCTTC

v_call: TRBV18
clone_size: -
j_call: TRBJ2-5
d_call: TRBD2
cdr3_aa: CASSRTSGGANQETQYF
cdr3_nt: TGTGCCAGCTCAAGGACTAGCGGGGGGGCCAACCAAGAGACCCAGTACTTC

v_call: TRBV19
clone_size: -
j_call: TRBJ2-7
d_call: TRBD2
cdr3_aa: CASSPGLAGAASYEQYF
cdr3_nt: TGTGCCAGTAGTCCAGGACTAGCGGGAGCCGCTTCCTACGAGCAGTACTTC

v_call: TRBV2
clone_size: -
j_call: TRBJ2-7
d_call: TRBD2
cdr3_aa: CASSGSGLAAYEQYF
cdr3_nt: TGTGCCAGCAGTGGATCAGGACTAGCTGCCTACGAGCAGTACTTC

v_call: TRBV7-9
clone_size: -
j_call: TRBJ2-7
d_call: TRBD1
cdr3_aa: CAAGGTGGNEQYF
cdr3_nt: TGTGCCGCTGGGGGGACAGGGGGAAACGAGCAGTACTTC

v_call: TRBV7-2
clone_size: -
j_call: TRBJ2-7
d_call: TRBD1
cdr3_aa: CASSLGQGAYEQYF
cdr3_nt: TGTGCCAGCAGCTTGGGGCAGGGGGCTTACGAGCAGTACTTC

v_call: TRBV6-6
clone_size: -
j_call: TRBJ1-4
d_call: TRBD1
cdr3_aa: CATQGTGVNEKLFF
cdr3_nt: TGTGCCACCCAGGGGACAGGGGTTAATGAAAAACTGTTTTTT

v_call: TRBV2
clone_size: -
j_call: TRBJ2-3
d_call: -
cdr3_aa: CASRWTESDTQYF
cdr3_nt: TGTGCCAGCAGATGGACAGAGTCAGATACGCAGTATTTT

v_call: TRBV7-8
clone_size: -
j_call: TRBJ1-6
d_call: TRBD1
cdr3_aa: CASSLATGVDSPLHF
cdr3_nt: TGTGCCAGCAGCTTAGCCACAGGGGTTGATTCACCCCTCCACTTT

v_call: TRBV6-1
clone_size: -
j_call: TRBJ2-7
d_call: -
cdr3_aa: CASSGRGGGLVPGYEQYF
cdr3_nt: TGTGCCAGCAGTGGACGGGGCGGGGGCCTAGTACCAGGCTACGAGCAGTACTTC

v_call: TRBV19
clone_size: -
j_call: TRBJ2-3
d_call: TRBD2
cdr3_aa: CASSIDSGGDTQYF
cdr3_nt: TGTGCCAGTAGTATAGATAGCGGGGGAGATACGCAGTATTTT

v_call: TRBV28
clone_size: -
j_call: TRBJ2-2
d_call: -
cdr3_aa: CASSLVPSLAGELFF
cdr3_nt: TGTGCCAGCAGTTTGGTCCCTAGCCTGGCCGGGGAGCTGTTTTTT

v_call: TRBV6-1
clone_size: -
j_call: TRBJ1-2
d_call: -
cdr3_aa: CASSEALQGSRGYGYTF
cdr3_nt: TGTGCCAGCAGTGAAGCCCTCCAGGGTTCGAGGGGGTATGGCTACACCTTC

v_call: TRBV9
clone_size: -
j_call: TRBJ2-5
d_call: TRBD1
cdr3_aa: CASSRGTGRETQYF
cdr3_nt: TGTGCCAGCAGCAGAGGGACAGGGAGGGAGACCCAGTACTTC

v_call: TRBV7-9
clone_size: -
j_call: TRBJ2-7
d_call: TRBD1
cdr3_aa: CASSLPTGLRKYF
cdr3_nt: TGTGCCAGCAGCCTGCCGACAGGGCTACGCAAGTACTTC

v_call: TRBV28
clone_size: -
j_call: TRBJ1-2
d_call: TRBD1
cdr3_aa: CASSRTTGGGYGYTF
cdr3_nt: TGTGCCAGCAGCCGCACCACAGGGGGCGGCTATGGCTACACCTTC

v_call: TRBV7-9
clone_size: -
j_call: TRBJ2-5
d_call: -
cdr3_aa: CASSLAPGVRTQYF
cdr3_nt: TGTGCCAGCAGCTTAGCGCCCGGTGTACGGACCCAGTACTTC

v_call: TRBV18
clone_size: -
j_call: TRBJ1-1
d_call: -
cdr3_aa: CASSLSPQNTEAFF
cdr3_nt: TGTGCCAGCTCACTGTCCCCCCAGAACACTGAAGCTTTCTTT

v_call: TRBV9
clone_size: -
j_call: TRBJ1-1
d_call: TRBD1
cdr3_aa: CASSVDSGQGTEAFF
cdr3_nt: TGTGCCAGCAGCGTAGACTCGGGACAGGGTACCGAAGCTTTCTTT

v_call: TRBV19
clone_size: -
j_call: TRBJ2-1
d_call: TRBD2
cdr3_aa: CASSPLGLAVGGEQFF
cdr3_nt: TGTGCCAGTAGCCCCTTGGGACTAGCGGTAGGAGGTGAGCAGTTCTTC

v_call: TRBV5-8
clone_size: -
j_call: TRBJ2-5
d_call: TRBD2
cdr3_aa: CASSRGLAGEETQYF
cdr3_nt: TGTGCCAGCAGCCGGGGACTAGCGGGAGAAGAGACCCAGTACTTC

v_call: TRBV6-1
clone_size: once
j_call: TRBJ2-5
d_call: TRBD2
cdr3_aa: CASSEAWLAGEETQYF
cdr3_nt: TGTGCCAGCAGTGAAGCGTGGCTAGCGGGGGAAGAGACCCAGTACTTC

v_call: TRBV28
clone_size: -
j_call: TRBJ1-4
d_call: TRBD1
cdr3_aa: CASSSSTGGNEKLFF
cdr3_nt: TGTGCCAGCAGTTCCTCGACAGGGGGGAATGAAAAACTGTTTTTT

v_call: TRBV21-1
clone_size: -
j_call: TRBJ2-7
d_call: -
cdr3_aa: CASETGLAGVDEQYF
cdr3_nt: TGTGCCAGCGAGACCGGACTAGCGGGAGTAGACGAGCAGTACTTC

v_call: TRBV7-9
clone_size: -
j_call: TRBJ1-1
d_call: TRBD1
cdr3_aa: CASKGTGGTEAFF
cdr3_nt: TGTGCCAGCAAGGGGACAGGGGGCACTGAAGCTTTCTTT

v_call: TRBV7-9
clone_size: -
j_call: TRBJ2-1
d_call: TRBD2
cdr3_aa: CASSLVGSSGDNEQFF
cdr3_nt: TGTGCCAGCAGCTTAGTCGGGTCTAGCGGGGACAATGAGCAGTTCTTC

v_call: TRBV30
clone_size: few
j_call: TRBJ2-7
d_call: -
cdr3_aa: CAWSSSSHEQYF
cdr3_nt: TGTGCCTGGAGTTCTTCTAGCCACGAGCAGTACTTC

v_call: TRBV6-1
clone_size: -
j_call: TRBJ2-7
d_call: -
cdr3_aa: CASSGDRSSSYEQYF
cdr3_nt: TGTGCCAGCAGTGGCGACAGGTCCTCCTCCTACGAGCAGTACTTC

v_call: TRBV28
clone_size: once
j_call: TRBJ1-2
d_call: TRBD1
cdr3_aa: CASSVGRGRAYGYTF
cdr3_nt: TGTGCCAGCAGTGTCGGGAGGGGGCGCGCCTATGGCTACACCTTC

v_call: TRBV5-1
clone_size: -
j_call: TRBJ2-1
d_call: -
cdr3_aa: CASSLDRNTYNEQFF
cdr3_nt: TGCGCCAGCAGCTTGGACAGGAACACCTACAATGAGCAGTTCTTC

v_call: TRBV9
clone_size: -
j_call: TRBJ2-2
d_call: TRBD2
cdr3_aa: CASSVGGSGGPQTGELFF
cdr3_nt: TGTGCCAGCAGCGTAGGCGGCAGCGGGGGGCCACAAACCGGGGAGCTGTTTTTT

v_call: TRBV19
clone_size: -
j_call: TRBJ1-1
d_call: -
cdr3_aa: CASSIGTVNTEAFF
cdr3_nt: TGTGCCAGTAGTATAGGGACAGTGAACACTGAAGCTTTCTTT

v_call: TRBV5-4
clone_size: few
j_call: TRBJ2-3
d_call: TRBD2
cdr3_aa: CASSWKTSGYLDTQYF
cdr3_nt: TGTGCCAGCAGCTGGAAGACTAGCGGATACCTGGATACGCAGTATTTT

v_call: TRBV30
clone_size: -
j_call: TRBJ2-7
d_call: -
cdr3_aa: CAWKSRGGYEQYF
cdr3_nt: TGTGCCTGGAAGAGCCGAGGCGGCTACGAGCAGTACTTC

v_call: TRBV19
clone_size: -
j_call: TRBJ2-2
d_call: -
cdr3_aa: CASSIVTGELFF
cdr3_nt: TGTGCCAGTAGTATCGTGACCGGGGAGCTGTTTTTT

v_call: TRBV5-4
clone_size: -
j_call: TRBJ2-5
d_call: TRBD2
cdr3_aa: CASSGGTSVHQETQYF
cdr3_nt: TGTGCCAGCAGCGGCGGGACTAGCGTTCACCAAGAGACCCAGTACTTC

v_call: TRBV6-6
clone_size: -
j_call: TRBJ1-5
d_call: TRBD1
cdr3_aa: CASKSGQGNQPQHF
cdr3_nt: TGTGCCAGCAAATCGGGACAGGGAAATCAGCCCCAGCATTTT

v_call: TRBV4-1
clone_size: -
j_call: TRBJ2-1
d_call: TRBD2
cdr3_aa: CASSPGGLAGGGTYNEQFF
cdr3_nt: TGCGCCAGCAGCCCAGGGGGACTAGCGGGGGGCGGGACCTACAATGAGCAGTTCTTC

v_call: TRBV12-5
clone_size: -
j_call: TRBJ2-3
d_call: TRBD2
cdr3_aa: CASGRDYPVDTQYF
cdr3_nt: TGTGCTAGTGGGAGGGACTACCCCGTGGATACGCAGTATTTT